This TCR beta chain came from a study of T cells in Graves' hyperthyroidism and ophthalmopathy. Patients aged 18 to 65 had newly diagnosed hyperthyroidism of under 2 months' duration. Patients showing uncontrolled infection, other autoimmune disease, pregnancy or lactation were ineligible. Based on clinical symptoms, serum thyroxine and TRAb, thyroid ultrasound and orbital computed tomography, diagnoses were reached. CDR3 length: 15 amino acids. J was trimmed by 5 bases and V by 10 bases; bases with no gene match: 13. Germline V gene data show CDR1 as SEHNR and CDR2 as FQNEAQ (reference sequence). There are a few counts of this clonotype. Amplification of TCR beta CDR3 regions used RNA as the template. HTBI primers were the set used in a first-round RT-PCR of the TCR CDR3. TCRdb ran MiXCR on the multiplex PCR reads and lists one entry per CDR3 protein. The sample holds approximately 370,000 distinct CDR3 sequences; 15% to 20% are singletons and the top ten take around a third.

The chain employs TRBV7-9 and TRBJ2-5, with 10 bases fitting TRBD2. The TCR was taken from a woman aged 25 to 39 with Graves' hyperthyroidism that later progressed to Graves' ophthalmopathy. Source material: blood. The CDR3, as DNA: TGTGCCACCGAGGCAGCGGGGGGGCCCGCGGAGACCCAGTACTTC. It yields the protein CATEAAGGPAETQYF.